What follows are 25 T cell receptor beta chains derived from one specimen sequenced in a study of cytomegalovirus exposure and HLA in healthy donors. Only in-frame clones appear in the TCRdb table, and some are missing; sequencing was by immunoSEQ multiplex PCR. Among 110,000 to 150,000 clones listed, 85% to 90% were seen once. The sample taken for sequencing was PBMCs. The receptors come from a woman younger than 45 in good health and CMV-seropositive.

The CDR3 DNA sequence: TGTGCCAGCATTCCGGTGGGACTAGCGGGAGAAGGCGAGCAGTACTTC. Residues: CASIPVGLAGEGEQYF. V and J are TRBV2 and TRBJ2-7; 14 bases fit TRBD2. The CDR3 loop spans 16 amino acids. The V and J ends lost 7 bases and 6 bases, in that order; junction bases with no gene match: 11. Looked up from germline, CDR1 is SNHLY and CDR2 is FYNNEI.

V usage is TRBV5-1 and J usage is TRBJ2-7; TRBD1 agrees at 8 bases. Losses at the gene ends were 1 base for V and 0 bases for J; bases not matched to a gene: 6. CDR1 is SGHRS and CDR2 is YFSETQ in the germline V gene. CDR3 length equals 16 residues. CDR3: CASSLFPGGASYEQYF. The CDR3 DNA follows: TGCGCCAGCAGCTTGTTTCCAGGGGGCGCCTCCTACGAGCAGTACTTC. The variable domain in full, completed from reference TRBV5-1 and TRBJ2-7, reads KAGVTQTPRYLIKTRGQQVTLSCSPISGHRSVSWYQQTPGQGLQFLFEYFSETQRNKGNFPGRFSGRQFSNSRSEMNVSTLELGDSALYLCASSLFPGGASYEQYFGPGTRLTVT.

The V and J genes are TRBV11-2 and TRBJ2-3; 10 nucleotides line up with TRBD2. V shed 0 bases, J shed 4 bases, and the junction held 4 bases outside the gene matches. The CDR3 totals 16 residues. From germline, CDR1 is SGHAT and CDR2 FQNNGV. The CDR3 DNA follows: TGTGCCAGCAGCTTAGATCTAGCGGGGGAGTCAGATACGCAGTATTTT. Its translation: CASSLDLAGESDTQYF.

V gene TRBV19 combines with J gene TRBJ1-5, with no clear D. From germline, CDR1 is LNHDA and CDR2 SQIVND (reference sequence). This CDR3 comprises 15 residues. Trimming cost V 8 bases and J 0 bases, with 14 bases left between them. The CDR3 protein is CASGFPGNSNQPQHF. CDR3 nucleotide sequence: TGTGCCAGTGGATTTCCGGGGAATAGCAATCAGCCCCAGCATTTT.

This chain uses TRBV6-5 with TRBJ2-7; D perhaps matches TRBD1 (5 bases). V was trimmed by 5 bases and J by 3 bases, leaving 11 bases between them. CDR1 and CDR2 from the germline V gene are MNHEY and SVGAGI. The CDR3 is 13 amino acids. CDR3 bases: TGTGCCAGCAGTATCGGTAGGGGCTACGAGCAGTACTTC. Protein product: CASSIGRGYEQYF.

V usage is TRBV5-1 and J usage is TRBJ2-2, with D possibly being TRBD1 (5 bases). CDR3 length: 16 amino acids. V was shortened by 1 base and J by 0 bases, with 10 bases between the two germline ends. Per germline, CDR1 SGHRS and CDR2 YFSETQ. The CDR3: CASSLLKGTNTGELFF. In DNA, the CDR3 is TGCGCCAGCAGCTTGTTGAAGGGGACGAACACCGGGGAGCTGTTTTTT.

This chain joins TRBV7-2 and TRBJ2-3; D might be TRBD2 (6 bases). Germline values: CDR1 SGHTA, CDR2 FQGNSA. This CDR3 is 16 amino acids long. V was trimmed by 3 bases and J by 6 bases, leaving 19 bases between them. The CDR3 coding sequence is TGTGCCAGCAGCTTTGCCAGACTAGGCGGGTTGGATACGCAGTATTTT. This codes for CASSFARLGGLDTQYF.

V is TRBV9 and J is TRBJ2-3; weak D call: TRBD1 (5 bases). This CDR3 region has 15 residues. V shed 0 bases and J shed 7 bases, with 15 bases lying between them. In germline, CDR1 is SGDLS, CDR2 YYNGEE. CDR3 protein: CASSVVDTLGNTQYF. The CDR3 DNA sequence: TGTGCCAGCAGCGTAGTGGACACTTTGGGGAATACGCAGTATTTT.

This chain uses TRBV2 with TRBJ2-5; D is undetermined. Germline lookup yields CDR1 SNHLY and CDR2 FYNNEI. This CDR3 contains 12 residues. V lost 0 bases, J lost 5 bases, and 4 bases lay in between. The DNA for the CDR3 is TGTGCCAGCAGTGAAGCGCGGGAGACCCAGTACTTC. Amino acid sequence: CASSEARETQYF.

The chain couples TRBV9 to TRBJ2-5; 14 bases line up with TRBD2. Trimming at V came to 3 bases and at J to 4 bases, leaving 8 bases not matched to a gene. The CDR3 length is 17 residues. CDR1 is SGDLS, CDR2 YYNGEE, per germline. CDR3 sequence: CASSGGLAGASGETQYF. For the CDR3, the DNA is TGTGCCAGCAGCGGGGGACTAGCGGGAGCTTCAGGAGAGACCCAGTACTTC.

This clone was seen a handful of times. The sample carries other DNA sequences with the same CDR3. The chain has TRBV5-1 and TRBJ2-3, with 10 nucleotides matching TRBD2. V lost 3 bases and J lost 1; bases outside the gene matches: 2. In germline, CDR1 is SGHRS, CDR2 YFSETQ. This CDR3 region has 15 residues. The CDR3 coding sequence is TGCGCCAGCAGCTACAGCGGGGGGGGCACAGATACGCAGTATTTT. It specifies CASSYSGGGTDTQYF.

This clone appeared once. This chain uses TRBV28 with TRBJ2-3; 10 bases fit TRBD2. V lost 3 bases, J lost 2 bases, and 8 bases stayed unmatched. Germline-derived CDR1 and CDR2 are MDHEN and SYDVKM. The CDR3 sequence is 17 residues long. CDR3 sequence: CASSFRLAGLFTDTQYF. Here the CDR3 DNA reads TGTGCCAGCAGTTTTCGACTAGCGGGTCTATTCACAGATACGCAGTATTTT.

The chain joins TRBV2 to TRBJ2-7; the match to TRBD1 covers 7 bases. Trimming at V came to 5 bases and at J to 0 bases, leaving 10 bases not matched to a gene. The CDR3 is 16 residues long. CDR1 and CDR2 from the germline V gene are SNHLY and FYNNEI. CDR3 bases: TGTGCCAGCAGTTCGGGGACAGCATCTTTCTCCTACGAGCAGTACTTC. Protein product: CASSSGTASFSYEQYF.

The chain combines TRBV11-2 with TRBJ2-2; TRBD2 might be the D (6 bases). The CDR3 consists of 16 residues. The V end lost 1 base, the J end lost 6 bases, and 15 bases lay between the germline ends. Germline CDR1 is SGHAT and CDR2 is FQNNGV. The CDR3 DNA is TGTGCCAGCAGCTTAGCGGGGGTAGTAGCTTCCGGGGAGCTGTTTTTT. Protein sequence: CASSLAGVVASGELFF.

The V gene is TRBV5-1, the J gene TRBJ1-2; 7 nucleotides align to TRBD1. Germline CDR1 SGHRS, CDR2 YFSETQ. Trimming cost V 0 bases and J 2 bases; bases outside gene matches: 7. This CDR3 is 16 amino acids long. The CDR3 protein is CASSLGQGGFNYGYTF. The CDR3 bases are TGCGCCAGCAGCTTGGGTCAGGGGGGATTCAACTATGGCTACACCTTC.

The chain joins TRBV11-3 to TRBJ1-6; D is uncertain. Trimming took off 1 base at V and 8 bases at J, with 15 bases between the two ends. CDR3 length: 16 residues. In germline, CDR1 is SGHNT, CDR2 YENEEA. CDR3 DNA: TGTGCCAGCAGCTTAGCTGTCGAGGGCGGGGATTCACCCCTCCACTTT. It is translated as CASSLAVEGGDSPLHF.

The CDR3 nucleotides are TGTGCCAGCAGGGGGGACAGGGCGGGAGATACGCAGTATTTT. Its protein product is CASRGDRAGDTQYF. The chain combines TRBV2 with TRBJ2-3; 9 nucleotides agree with TRBD1. J gave up 5 bases and V 6 bases, and 6 bases lay outside the gene matches. The germline gives CDR1 SNHLY, CDR2 FYNNEI. The CDR3 runs to 14 residues.

The chain carries TRBV6-5 and TRBJ2-7, with TRBD1 identical over 10 bases. Germline CDR1 and CDR2: MNHEY and SVGAGI. The CDR3 runs 14 residues. Germline trimming cut 6 bases from V and 2 bases from J; bases unmatched to any gene: 4. The CDR3 loop reads CASRYGQGAYEQYF. The CDR3 nucleotides are TGTGCCAGCAGATATGGACAGGGGGCCTACGAGCAGTACTTC.

The chain joins TRBV5-6 to TRBJ2-5; TRBD1 might be the D (6 bases). The CDR3 has 15 amino acids. V was shortened by 4 bases and J by 4 bases, with 17 bases between the two germline ends. Germline CDR1 SGHDT, CDR2 YYEEEE. The CDR3 region is CASSRYSGRGETQYF. The CDR3 nucleotides read TGTGCCAGCAGCCGATATTCGGGCAGGGGAGAGACCCAGTACTTC.

CDR3 in amino acids: CATSRVRAGAGSYEQYF. In DNA, the CDR3 is TGTGCCACCAGCAGAGTTCGAGCGGGCGCCGGGTCCTACGAGCAGTACTTC. The chain joins TRBV15 to TRBJ2-7, with a possible D match to TRBD2 (6 bases). V was shortened by 1 base and J by 1 base, with 17 bases between the two germline ends. The length of the CDR3 is 17 residues. Germline V gene lookup returns CDR1 LNHNV and CDR2 YYDKDF (reference sequence).

This chain joins TRBV18 and TRBJ2-3; D might be TRBD1 (6 bases). CDR1 is KGHSH and CDR2 is LQKENI in the germline V gene. V lost 2 bases, J lost 1 base, and 16 bases lay in between. The CDR3 totals 17 residues. In DNA, the CDR3 is TGTGCCAGCTCACCAACTAGATCGCGGACAGGCACAGATACGCAGTATTTT. Protein: CASSPTRSRTGTDTQYF. Variable domain in full (rest from reference TRBV18 and TRBJ2-3): NAGVMQNPRHLVRRRGQEARLRCSPMKGHSHVYWYRQLPEEGLKFMVYLQKENIIDESGMPKERFSAEFPKEGPSILRIQQVVRGDSAAYFCASSPTRSRTGTDTQYFGPGTRLTVL.

Note on this clone: Other DNA sequences within the sample encode an identical CDR3. The chain recombines TRBV19 with TRBJ1-2, with TRBD1 matching 10 bases. Germline assignment: CDR1 LNHDA and CDR2 SQIVND (reference sequence). The CDR3 is made up of 14 amino acids. With V trimmed by 3 bases and J by 6 bases, 4 bases remained unmatched. The CDR3 DNA reads as TGTGCCAGTAGTATCGGACAGGGGGGTCATGGCTACACCTTC. This codes for CASSIGQGGHGYTF.

CDR3 protein: CASSQSRSSGCSYNEQFF. CDR3 nucleotide sequence: TGCGCCAGCAGTCAATCGAGGTCTAGCGGGTGCTCCTACAATGAGCAGTTCTTC. The chain carries TRBV23-1 and TRBJ2-1; 8 bases agree with TRBD2. TRBV23-1 is marked as an open reading frame, function uncertain. CDR3 size: 18 residues. J gave up 0 bases and V 0 bases, and 7 bases lay outside the gene matches.

The rearrangement uses TRBV7-9 and TRBJ2-1; no clear D gene. Germline V lookup: CDR1 SEHNR, CDR2 FQNEAQ (reference sequence). The CDR3 sequence is 13 residues long. V lost 5 bases to trimming and J lost 4 bases, with 9 bases between them. The CDR3 is CASSKTDYNEQFF. The CDR3 region has the DNA TGTGCCAGCAGCAAAACAGATTACAATGAGCAGTTCTTC.

The chain links TRBV6-1 to TRBJ2-1, with D possibly TRBD2 on 5 matching bases. Looked up from germline, CDR1 is MNHNS and CDR2 is SASEGT. Trimming took off 1 base at V and 6 bases at J, with 13 bases between the two ends. The CDR3 is 15 amino acids. CDR3 bases: TGTGCCAGCAGTGAAGGGCGGGCAAGCTTCAATGAGCAGTTCTTC. Translating it yields CASSEGRASFNEQFF.